One TCR beta chain is described in this entry. Its antigen is still unknown. Germline V gene sequence: CDR1 LNHDA, CDR2 SQIVND (reference sequence). There are 17 residues in the CDR3. After removal of 5 bases from V and 5 bases from J, the junction contained 15 bases not matched to a gene. Profiling relied on immunoSEQ multiplex PCR, and the TCRdb table lists in-frame clones only, not all of them. The sample has fewer than 700,000 clones; roughly 95% are singletons. These data originate in a study of shared clonotypes between healthy human individuals. Study conclusions and caveats: Naive subsets typically showed greater estimated richness than memory subsets. Clonotype sharing levels among donors were expected to vary with sequencing depth.

Naive CD8 cells comprised CD45RO-negative, CCR7-positively selected cells, excluding terminally differentiated effector memory CD45RA+ cells. This sequence joins TRBV19 and TRBJ2-7, with 10 bases aligning to TRBD2. Sequencing used naive CD8+ T cells sorted from blood. This sequence was found in a woman in her twenties or thirties in good health. The CDR3 sequence: CASSRLAGVNRWDEQYF. The CDR3 DNA reads as TGTGCCAGTAGTCGGCTAGCGGGAGTAAACAGGTGGGACGAGCAGTACTTC.